This T cell receptor (beta chain) was captured by sequencing in a study of shared clonotypes between healthy human individuals. Whole-study findings and limits: The genetic and exposure-history diversity represented was limited by few donors. Among donors, the sharing of clonotypes was expected to be influenced by sequencing depth.

The naive CD8 population came from CD45RO-negative cells selected for CCR7, without terminally differentiated effector memory CD45RA+ cells. Every donor, a Caucasian adult, lived in Nashville, Tennessee. Details on this clone: The antigen is unknown.

Study processing details: Junction-only sequences without quality scores came from ImmunoSEQ, so filtering differed. Data came from immunoSEQ multiplex PCR; TCRdb stores just in-frame clones and leaves some out. V and J calls and clone size are those listed in that table; D and trimming were worked out from the DNA. The sample has about 2.1 million clones; just over 90% are singletons. This TCR derives from a man aged 18 to 30 in good health. Some clones in this sample may be carry-over from other donors' samples. The sample was naive CD8+ T cells from PBMCs.

The CDR3 spells CASSWTSGSYNEQFF. CDR3 nucleotide sequence: TGTGCCAGCAGCTGGACTAGCGGTTCCTACAATGAGCAGTTCTTC. The genes are TRBV7-3 and TRBJ2-1; 10 bases map to TRBD2. V lost 4 bases and J lost 1; bases outside the gene matches: 1. The CDR3 covers 15 residues. Per the germline V gene, CDR1 is SGHTA and CDR2 is FQGTGA.